This T cell receptor beta chain was identified during a study of blood T cell repertoires in COVID-19. On the study more broadly: Spain, Italy and the United States supplied samples that represented acute and convalescent COVID-19. The analysed material was cDNA or gDNA that came from T cells, B-cell-depleted T cells, or PBMCs.

Study processing details: Using reference gene primer amplification, nucleated cell counts were estimated. Only in-frame clones appear in the TCRdb table, and some are missing; sequencing was by immunoSEQ multiplex PCR. D and trimming were read from the DNA, whereas the V and J calls and clone size are those reported in that table. The sample has fewer than 11,000 clones, 80% to 90% seen once. The germline V and J ends were trimmed by 6 bases and 2 bases, with 17 bases remaining between them. Germline CDR1 reads SNHLY; CDR2 reads FYNNEI. CDR3 length: 15 residues. Sequenced input: peripheral blood. This TCR was sampled from a human donor in a cohort sampled during active COVID-19. The rearrangement joins TRBV2 to TRBJ2-7; the D gene is possibly TRBD1 (5 bases). The CDR3 coding sequence is TGTGCCAGCAGCCAAAGGGGTGGCACCGCCTACGAGCAGTACTTC. The encoded protein is CASSQRGGTAYEQYF.